This T cell receptor (beta chain) was sequenced for a study of blood T cell repertoires in COVID-19. Across the study: Material from acute and convalescent COVID-19 was sourced from the United States, Italy and Spain. T cells, B-cell-depleted T cells, or PBMCs supplied cDNA or gDNA.

This CDR3 has 18 residues. The germline V and J ends were trimmed by 4 bases and 0 bases, with 24 bases remaining between them. CDR1 is GTSNPN and CDR2 is SVGIG in the germline V gene (reference sequence). Original processing methods: Researchers report that nucleated cell counts were estimated from reference gene primer amplification. Assay: immunoSEQ multiplex PCR; the TCRdb copy retains only in-frame clones and omits some. The V and J calls and clone size come from that table; D and trimming were worked out from the DNA. The sample shows some 240,000 clones, roughly 80% of them seen only once. The chain links TRBV30 to TRBJ1-1, with D possibly being TRBD1 (5 bases). The sample was peripheral blood. The sequence derives from a woman aged 80 or over with acute or convalescent COVID-19. The DNA of the CDR3 is TGTGCCTGGACCGCCCTAAGGGGCCAGGCTTACATGAACACTGAAGCTTTCTTT. Protein sequence: CAWTALRGQAYMNTEAFF.